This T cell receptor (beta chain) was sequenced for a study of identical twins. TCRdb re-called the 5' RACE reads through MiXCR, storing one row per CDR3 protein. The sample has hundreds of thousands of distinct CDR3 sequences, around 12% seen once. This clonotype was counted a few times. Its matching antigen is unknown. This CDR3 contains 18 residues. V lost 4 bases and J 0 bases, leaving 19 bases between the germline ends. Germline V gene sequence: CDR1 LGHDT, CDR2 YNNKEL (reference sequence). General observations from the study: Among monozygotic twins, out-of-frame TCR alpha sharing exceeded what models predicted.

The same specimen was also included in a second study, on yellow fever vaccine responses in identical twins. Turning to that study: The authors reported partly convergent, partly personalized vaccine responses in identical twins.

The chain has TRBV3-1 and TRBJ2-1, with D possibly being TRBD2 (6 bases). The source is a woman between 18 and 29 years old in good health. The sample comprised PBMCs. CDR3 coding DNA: TGTGCCAGCAGCCGGGGGGAGATAGCGGAAAGCTCCTACAATGAGCAGTTCTTC. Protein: CASSRGEIAESSYNEQFF.